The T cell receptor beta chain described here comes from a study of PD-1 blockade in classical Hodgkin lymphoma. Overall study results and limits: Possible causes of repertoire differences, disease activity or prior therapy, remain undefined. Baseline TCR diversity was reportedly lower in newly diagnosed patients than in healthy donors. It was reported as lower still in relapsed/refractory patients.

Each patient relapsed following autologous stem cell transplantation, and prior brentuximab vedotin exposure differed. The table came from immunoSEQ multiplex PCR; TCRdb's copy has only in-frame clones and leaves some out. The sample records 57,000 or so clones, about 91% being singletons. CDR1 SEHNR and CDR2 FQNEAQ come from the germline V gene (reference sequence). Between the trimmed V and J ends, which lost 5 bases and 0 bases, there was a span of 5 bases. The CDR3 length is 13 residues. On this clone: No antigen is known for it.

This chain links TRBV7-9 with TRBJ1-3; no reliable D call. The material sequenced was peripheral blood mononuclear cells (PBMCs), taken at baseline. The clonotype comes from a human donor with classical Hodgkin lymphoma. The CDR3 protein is CASSPSSGNTIYF. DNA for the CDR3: TGTGCCAGCAGCCCGAGCTCTGGAAACACCATATATTTT.